This passage covers 7 T cell receptor beta chains from one sample sequenced in a study of regulatory T cells in long-lasting Graves disease. The TCR beta library used iRepertoire HTBI primers with Arm-PCR amplification of CDR3. MiXCR, run by TCRdb on the multiplex PCR reads, gives a single entry per CDR3 protein. This table has 560,000 or so distinct CDR3 sequences, 15% to 20% appearing once. Time point in this sample: newly diagnosed GD, antithyroid drugs for less than 3 months. Generation of the TCR library employed RNA extracted from PBMCs. This same sample was also taken into another study, of T cells in Graves' hyperthyroidism and ophthalmopathy.

The starting material was peripheral blood mononuclear cells (PBMCs), obtained at new diagnosis, from a patient treated with antithyroid drugs. The receptors derive from a man between 18 and 35 years old with Graves disease.

This clonotype was seen more than once but under ten times. This chain joins TRBV24-1 and TRBJ2-3, with 7 bases aligning to TRBD1. CDR1 is KGHDR, CDR2 SFDVKD, per germline. The V gene end was trimmed by 4 bases and the J gene end by 1 base; junction bases not matched to a gene: 4. The CDR3 runs to 15 residues. This CDR3 reads CATSDKGQGTDTQYF. The DNA for the CDR3 is TGTGCCACCAGTGACAAAGGACAGGGCACAGATACGCAGTATTTT.

This clonotype came up many times. The rearrangement links TRBV28 to TRBJ1-1; D is ambiguous. V was clipped by 4 bases and J by 8 bases, with 23 bases between them. This CDR3 is built from 16 residues. The V gene's germline CDR1 is MDHEN and CDR2 SYDVKM. The CDR3 sequence: CASSSPTGPPGGEAFF. Here the CDR3 DNA reads TGTGCCAGCAGTTCCCCAACCGGGCCCCCAGGCGGAGAAGCTTTCTTT.

The genes are TRBV27 and TRBJ1-2, with a weak D call TRBD1 (6 bases). CDR3 length: 17 amino acids. The V gene's germline CDR1 is MNHEY and CDR2 SMNVEV (reference sequence). CDR3 loop: CALPLLMGGDINYGYTF. As DNA, the CDR3 is TGTGCACTACCACTACTCATGGGGGGGGACATTAACTATGGCTACACCTTC.

The V and J genes are TRBV20-1 and TRBJ2-7; 7 bases map to TRBD2. Germline V gene data show CDR1 as DFQATT and CDR2 as SNEGSKA (reference sequence). The CDR3 consists of 12 residues. Trimming removed 5 bases from V and 6 bases from J; junction bases left unmatched: 7. CDR3 DNA sequence: TGCAGTGCTTCAACGGGGGGTTTCGAGCAGTACTTC. Translating gives CSASTGGFEQYF.

This clonotype came up many times. The J gene is TRBJ2-7, the V gene TRBV7-8, with 11 bases fitting TRBD2. Germline CDR1 and CDR2: SGHVS and FQNEAQ. J lost 2 bases, V lost 1 base, and 4 bases had no gene match. This CDR3 region has 16 residues. The CDR3 coding sequence is TGTGCCAGCAGCTTAGGGGGACTAGCGGTTACCTACGAGCAGTACTTC. It codes for CASSLGGLAVTYEQYF.

The sample holds many counts of this clonotype. The rearrangement joins TRBV30 to TRBJ2-5, with a tentative D call TRBD1 (5 bases). This CDR3 has 13 residues. Germline V gives CDR1 GTSNPN, CDR2 SVGIG (reference sequence). Trimming shortened V by 5 bases and J by 0 bases, and 10 bases separated the two germline ends. Here the CDR3 reads CAWEGANQETQYF. The CDR3 DNA sequence: TGTGCCTGGGAAGGGGCAAACCAAGAGACCCAGTACTTC. Full variable domain (remainder filled in from reference TRBV30 and TRBJ2-5): SQTIHQWPATLVQPVGSPLSLECTVEGTSNPNLYWYRQAAGRGLQLLFYSVGIGQISSEVPQNLSASRPQDRQFILSSKKLLLSDSGFYLCAWEGANQETQYFGPGTRLLVL.

This clonotype was seen only a few times. The rearrangement uses TRBV20-1 and TRBJ1-2; D gene unclear. CDR3 length equals 19 residues. Between the trimmed V and J ends, which lost 3 bases and 5 bases, there was a span of 31 bases. CDR1 and CDR2 (germline): DFQATT, SNEGSKA (reference sequence). CDR3 in amino acids: CSASISSGESGSIPYGYTF. Written as DNA, the CDR3 is TGCAGTGCTAGTATCTCTTCCGGGGAATCCGGATCTATCCCTTATGGCTACACCTTC.